Listed below are T cell receptor beta chains from one sample, sequenced in a study of cytomegalovirus exposure and HLA in healthy donors. TCRdb's table, derived via immunoSEQ multiplex PCR, lists solely in-frame clones and lacks some. The sample holds more than 85,000 clones; 76% are singletons and the top ten take around 3.8%. Sequencing input: PBMCs. These receptors all come from a woman between 50 and 59 years old in good health and CMV-seropositive. The CDR3 runs from the conserved cysteine through the conserved F or W. Not every row has a clone size; where given, it reads once, few, many or a size class.

clone size: .
V gene: TRBV5-1
CDR3 protein: CASSLDTGRAYEQYF

clone size: .
V gene: TRBV29-1
CDR3 protein: CTFRDRGPGTEAFF

clone size: .
V gene: TRBV11-1
CDR3 protein: CASSLGLETDTQYF

clone size: .
V gene: TRBV25-1
CDR3 protein: CASSESNRGRYEQYF

clone size: .
V gene: TRBV14
CDR3 protein: CASSQDRGGLMNTEAFF

clone size: .
V gene: TRBV4-1
CDR3 protein: CASSPPDRGRNEKLFF

clone size: .
V gene: TRBV4-2
CDR3 protein: CASSQVGGTSGSSYNEQFF

clone size: .
V gene: TRBV5-6
CDR3 protein: CASSFQGAIGNQPQHF

clone size: once
V gene: TRBV21-1
CDR3 protein: CASSLETSSTLQYF

clone size: .
V gene: TRBV30
CDR3 protein: CALLALEEWREDTQYF

clone size: .
V gene: TRBV19
CDR3 protein: CASSLTPERIQYF

clone size: .
V gene: TRBV7-2
CDR3 protein: CASSLVVTGGTVDGYTF

clone size: .
V gene: TRBV19
CDR3 protein: CASSPRSGGRPYEQYF

clone size: .
V gene: TRBV18
CDR3 protein: CASSPRTVEGYTF

clone size: .
V gene: TRBV7-9
CDR3 protein: CASSSSGLAGSYEQYF

clone size: .
V gene: TRBV29-1
CDR3 protein: CSVAVAGSYEQYF

clone size: few
V gene: TRBV29-1
CDR3 protein: CSVPTGRTEAFF

clone size: once
V gene: TRBV5-1
CDR3 protein: CASSPGLAGLYEQYF

clone size: .
V gene: TRBV7-9
CDR3 protein: CASSLSVSSYNEQFF

clone size: .
V gene: TRBV7-8
CDR3 protein: CASRGGQGGTGELFF

clone size: .
V gene: TRBV27
CDR3 protein: CASQSPPGEKLFF

clone size: few
V gene: TRBV10-2
CDR3 protein: CASSDRQANNQPQHF

clone size: few
V gene: TRBV2
CDR3 protein: CASRGVQGSYGYTF

clone size: .
V gene: TRBV6-1
CDR3 protein: CASSWGRGTEAFF

clone size: .
V gene: TRBV5-1
CDR3 protein: CASSLARRGYEQYF

clone size: .
V gene: TRBV5-5
CDR3 protein: CASSLEINSYEQYF

clone size: .
V gene: TRBV7-2
CDR3 protein: CASSPLAGAYEQYF

clone size: .
V gene: TRBV10-3
CDR3 protein: CAISERSNSYEQYF

clone size: .
V gene: TRBV28
CDR3 protein: CASSLSEESYEQYF

clone size: .
V gene: TRBV27
CDR3 protein: CASSLAGTGTGYEQYF

clone size: few
V gene: TRBV4-1
CDR3 protein: CASSQRTSGIEQYF

clone size: .
V gene: TRBV2
CDR3 protein: CASSAKMRDSQETQYF

clone size: .
V gene: TRBV7-9
CDR3 protein: CASSLSGSTYEQYF

clone size: .
V gene: TRBV2
CDR3 protein: CASRLDRGLPYGYTF

clone size: .
V gene: TRBV5-4
CDR3 protein: CASSLPQGDYGYTF

clone size: .
V gene: TRBV2
CDR3 protein: CASSAVRRSYNEQFF

clone size: once
V gene: TRBV9
CDR3 protein: CASSGGAGANVLTF

clone size: .
V gene: TRBV29-1
CDR3 protein: CSVSGGELAYNEQFF

clone size: .
V gene: TRBV9
CDR3 protein: CASSGSFLRDRDYNEQFF

clone size: .
V gene: TRBV30
CDR3 protein: CAWTRDSYGYTF

clone size: .
V gene: TRBV15
CDR3 protein: CATSRTGDSPLHF

clone size: once
V gene: TRBV6-5
CDR3 protein: CASSYSAGRETQYF

clone size: .
V gene: TRBV19
CDR3 protein: CASSIWPSNRLPIRGANVLTF

clone size: .
V gene: TRBV19
CDR3 protein: CASSIATGPANYGYTF

clone size: .
V gene: TRBV2
CDR3 protein: CASIENEQFF

clone size: once
V gene: TRBV25-1
CDR3 protein: CASSELRYGSGANVLTF